These 11 T cell receptor beta chains share one sample of origin, sequenced in a study of human T cells and chemical hapten exposure. TCRdb used MiXCR to reprocess the RACE reads, holding one entry per CDR3 protein. The table has about 51,000 distinct CDR3 sequences, approximately 9.8% seen once. Described time point: pre-sensitization, week 0. Treatment meaning: therapeutic diphenylcyclopropenone sensitization with weekly scalp DPC. Sequences were derived from whole blood, sampled in connection with sensitization to the hapten diphenylcyclopropenone (DPC). All receptors derive from a woman aged 40 to 55 with alopecia areata. Some clones in this sample may be carry-over from other donors' samples.

The V gene is TRBV11-2, the J gene TRBJ2-2; no definite D call. This CDR3 has 15 amino acids. Germline CDR1 and CDR2: SGHAT and FQNNGV. Between the trimmed V and J ends, which lost 1 base and 2 bases, there was a span of 8 bases. The CDR3 protein is CASSLGDTNTGELFF. Here the CDR3 DNA reads TGTGCCAGCAGCTTAGGCGACACCAACACCGGGGAGCTGTTTTTT.

V gene TRBV7-8 combines with J gene TRBJ1-5; no firm D call. The germline gives CDR1 SGHVS, CDR2 FQNEAQ. The CDR3 consists of 15 residues. With 3 bases removed from V and 6 bases from J, the gap between germline ends came to 15 bases. The CDR3 sequence: CASSLGSGRSQPQHF. As DNA, the CDR3 is TGTGCCAGCAGCTTGGGCAGTGGACGCAGTCAGCCCCAGCATTTT.

Many counts were recorded for this clonotype. The chain carries TRBV3-1 and TRBJ1-6; D perhaps matches TRBD1 (6 bases). The CDR3 is 20 amino acids. Trimming cost V 4 bases and J 4 bases, with 26 bases left between them. From germline, CDR1 is LGHDT and CDR2 YNNKEL (reference sequence). CDR3 in DNA: TGTGCCAGCAGCCCAAGCGCGGGGCAGGGGCCTAGCTGGTATAATTCACCCCTCCACTTT. As protein: CASSPSAGQGPSWYNSPLHF.

This clonotype was observed a few times. This chain connects TRBV5-4 to TRBJ2-3; D could derive from TRBD1 or TRBD2 (5 bases each). V was trimmed by 1 base and J by 0 bases, leaving 9 bases between them. CDR3 length: 15 residues. Germline loops: CDR1 SGHNT, CDR2 YYREEE (reference sequence). CDR3 amino acids: CASSLRGPSTDTQYF. The CDR3 nucleotides read TGTGCCAGCAGCTTGCGGGGACCCAGCACAGATACGCAGTATTTT.

This clonotype was counted only a few times. The CDR3: CSVTGNTEAFF. For the CDR3, the DNA is TGCAGCGTTACAGGGAACACTGAAGCTTTCTTT. This chain joins TRBV29-1 and TRBJ1-1, with D tentatively TRBD1 (5 bases). V lost 5 bases to trimming and J lost 1 base, with 5 bases between them. The CDR3 consists of 11 residues. Germline CDR1 and CDR2: SQVTM and ANQGSEA.

This clonotype was recorded a few times. This chain joins TRBV7-6 and TRBJ1-1; possibly TRBD1 for D (6 bases). The ends were cut back, 4 bases at V and 1 base at J, with 16 bases in the middle. The length of the CDR3 is 16 residues. Germline V gene lookup returns CDR1 SGHVS and CDR2 FNYEAQ. Here the CDR3 DNA reads TGTGCCAGCAGCTCACGCCGAAGGGGGGGGAACACTGAAGCTTTCTTT. Encoded protein: CASSSRRRGGNTEAFF.

This clonotype was found many times. The gene calls are TRBV27 and TRBJ2-6; D is unclear. V dropped 4 bases and J dropped 2 bases, with 3 bases sitting between them. Germline-derived CDR1 and CDR2 are MNHEY and SMNVEV (reference sequence). The CDR3 has 13 amino acids. This chain's CDR3 is CASSSTGANVLTF. The CDR3, as DNA: TGTGCCAGCAGTTCAACTGGGGCCAACGTCCTGACTTTC.

This clonotype showed up just a few times. V and J are TRBV20-1 and TRBJ2-3; a weak D match, TRBD2 (6 bases). The V gene lost 6 bases and the J gene lost 0 bases, with 13 bases spanning the gap. From germline, CDR1 is DFQATT and CDR2 SNEGSKA (reference sequence). CDR3 length: 14 residues. CDR3 loop: CSAPPAGSTDTQYF. The DNA for the CDR3 is TGCAGTGCCCCCCCTGCGGGGAGCACAGATACGCAGTATTTT.

This clonotype was seen at least ten times. The chain carries TRBV20-1 and TRBJ1-1; D is uncertain. Germline CDR1 and CDR2: DFQATT and SNEGSKA (reference sequence). The CDR3 contains 12 residues. V was shortened by 2 bases and J by 3 bases, with 7 bases between the two germline ends. The CDR3 nucleotides read TGCAGTGCTAGAATGAGAGACACTGAAGCTTTCTTT. Amino acids: CSARMRDTEAFF.

This clonotype has a handful of counts. V and J are TRBV7-6 and TRBJ2-7; 8 bases agree with TRBD1. V was pared by 7 bases and J by 0 bases, with 8 bases of the junction left unmatched. This CDR3 has 15 residues. Germline-derived CDR1 and CDR2 are SGHVS and FNYEAQ. The DNA for the CDR3 is TGTGCCAGCAAAAAAGACAGGGGTAGCTCCTACGAGCAGTACTTC. It encodes CASKKDRGSSYEQYF.

This clonotype has a count of ten or more. The V call is TRBV28, the J call TRBJ1-2, with D possibly being TRBD1 (5 bases). The CDR3 has 17 residues. Germline V lookup: CDR1 MDHEN, CDR2 SYDVKM. The V and J ends lost 7 bases and 5 bases respectively, with 26 bases between them. This CDR3 is CASTIRDFSRGPYGYTF. DNA for the CDR3: TGTGCCAGCACTATTAGGGACTTCTCCCGCGGACCTTATGGCTACACCTTC.